These T cell receptor beta chains were read from a single sample in a study of PD-1 blockade in mismatch repair-deficient tumors. TCRdb keeps only in-frame clones here, not all; method: immunoSEQ multiplex PCR. The table records 120,000 or so clones, 86% of them present only once. The source was peripheral blood, collected 44 weeks after starting pembrolizumab. The receptors derive from an adult with mismatch repair-deficient cancer. Both conserved end residues are part of each CDR3. The D gene is left open where the match is weak. Size values are once, few and many counts, or a class for expanded clones, and some rows have none.

d_call	v_call	clone_size	j_call	cdr3_aa	cdr3_nt
NA	TRBV29-1	NA	TRBJ2-5	CSVYRPWGETQYF	TGCAGCGTGTACAGGCCGTGGGGAGAGACCCAGTACTTC
NA	TRBV30	NA	TRBJ1-5	CAWSIREQPGAQHF	TGTGCCTGGAGTATCCGGGAGCAACCTGGGGCCCAGCATTTT
NA	TRBV2	NA	TRBJ1-4	CASNRGRGLTATNEKLFF	TGTGCCAGCAATCGGGGCAGGGGCTTAACGGCAACTAATGAAAAACTGTTTTTT
NA	TRBV27	once	TRBJ2-2	CASSLEGPRSSSGELFF	TGTGCCAGCAGTTTGGAGGGGCCAAGAAGTTCCTCGGGGGAGCTGTTTTTT
NA	TRBV19	NA	TRBJ2-1	CASSKSWTAYNEQFF	TGTGCCAGTAGTAAATCCTGGACTGCGTACAATGAGCAGTTCTTC
TRBD2	TRBV30	NA	TRBJ2-7	CAWSRTGGTSGRGQYF	TGTGCCTGGAGTCGGACAGGGGGAACTAGCGGGAGGGGGCAGTACTTC
NA	TRBV28	once	TRBJ1-5	CASSEGGGNQPQHF	TGTGCCAGCAGCGAGGGAGGAGGCAATCAGCCCCAGCATTTT
TRBD2	TRBV29-1	NA	TRBJ2-7	CSATLGLANEQYF	TGCAGCGCTACCCTGGGACTAGCGAACGAGCAGTACTTC
NA	TRBV15	NA	TRBJ1-5	CATSFVGQPQHF	TGTGCCACCAGCTTTGTAGGGCAGCCCCAGCATTTT
NA	TRBV5-1	once	TRBJ1-1	CASSVDRRNTEAFF	TGCGCCAGCAGCGTAGATAGACGGAACACTGAAGCTTTCTTT
NA	TRBV7-9	NA	TRBJ1-4	CASSPVGGREKLFF	TGTGCCAGCAGCCCTGTAGGGGGGCGCGAAAAACTGTTTTTT
TRBD1	TRBV5-6	NA	TRBJ2-7	CASSRDRVSSYEQYF	TGTGCCAGCAGCCGGGACAGGGTAAGCTCCTACGAGCAGTACTTC
NA	TRBV10-1	NA	TRBJ2-3	CASRPSSGDTQYF	TGCGCCAGCAGACCATCTTCGGGAGATACGCAGTATTTT
NA	TRBV6-5	NA	TRBJ1-5	CASSYRVGNQPQHF	TGTGCCAGCAGTTACAGGGTTGGGAATCAGCCCCAGCATTTT
NA	TRBV11-2	NA	TRBJ1-3	CASSLVRAAGNTIYF	TGTGCCAGCAGCTTAGTGAGGGCCGCCGGAAACACCATATATTTT
NA	TRBV30	NA	TRBJ2-5	CAWIFFEAQYF	TGTGCCTGGATTTTTTTCGAGGCCCAGTACTTC
TRBD1	TRBV6-1	NA	TRBJ1-2	CASSEQGADGYTF	TGTGCCAGCAGTGAACAGGGGGCTGACGGCTACACCTTC
TRBD1	TRBV6-1	few	TRBJ1-1	CASSEGQGAEVAFF	TGTGCCAGCAGTGAAGGACAGGGGGCGGAGGTAGCTTTCTTT
NA	TRBV27	NA	TRBJ2-6	CASSLWGTGANVLTF	TGTGCCAGCAGTTTATGGGGAACTGGGGCCAACGTCCTGACTTTC
TRBD1	TRBV16	NA	TRBJ1-2	CASSQSRQGPNYGYTF	TGTGCCAGCAGCCAATCGAGACAGGGGCCTAACTATGGCTACACCTTC
NA	TRBV30	NA	TRBJ1-4	CAWRTVSNEKLFF	TGTGCCTGGCGGACAGTTTCTAATGAAAAACTGTTTTTT
TRBD1	TRBV30	NA	TRBJ1-5	CAWSVRDRGNQPQHF	TGTGCCTGGAGTGTACGAGACAGGGGAAATCAGCCCCAGCATTTT
NA	TRBV27	NA	TRBJ2-2	CASKGVGTGELFF	TGTGCCAGCAAGGGGGTGGGCACCGGGGAGCTGTTTTTT
TRBD1	TRBV5-1	NA	TRBJ2-3	CASSNPGQSTDTQYF	TGCGCCAGCAGCAACCCGGGACAGAGCACAGATACGCAGTATTTT
TRBD1	TRBV9	NA	TRBJ2-5	CASSPGTDQETQYF	TGTGCCAGCAGCCCGGGGACAGACCAAGAGACCCAGTACTTC
NA	TRBV4-1	NA	TRBJ1-3	CASSQVDGNTIYF	TGCGCCAGCAGCCAAGTCGACGGAAACACCATATATTTT
TRBD2	TRBV2	NA	TRBJ2-7	CASSDSWREGQDEQYF	TGTGCCAGCAGTGACAGTTGGAGGGAGGGCCAGGACGAGCAGTACTTC
NA	TRBV15	few	TRBJ2-7	CATSRALDSYEQYF	TGTGCCACCAGCAGAGCGCTTGACAGCTACGAGCAGTACTTC
NA	TRBV12-5	once	TRBJ2-1	CASGFGGVNEQFF	TGTGCTAGTGGTTTCGGAGGAGTGAATGAGCAGTTCTTC
NA	TRBV30	NA	TRBJ2-1	CAWTLRRGHSYNEQFF	TGTGCCTGGACTCTTAGGAGGGGGCACTCCTACAATGAGCAGTTCTTC
NA	TRBV27	NA	TRBJ2-1	CASSHLGGDEQFF	TGTGCCAGCAGCCACTTAGGCGGCGATGAGCAGTTCTTC
NA	TRBV25-1	NA	TRBJ1-1	CASSGRTAEAFF	TGTGCCAGCAGTGGTCGGACAGCTGAAGCTTTCTTT
NA	TRBV6-5	NA	TRBJ2-7	CASSYRTDILYEQYF	TGTGCCAGCAGTTACCGCACGGATATACTCTACGAGCAGTACTTC
TRBD1	TRBV27	NA	TRBJ2-7	CASSLGTGLSYEQYF	TGTGCCAGCAGCCTAGGGACAGGCCTCTCCTACGAGCAGTACTTC
NA	TRBV7-9	few	TRBJ2-7	CASSYETGLYEQYF	TGTGCCAGCAGCTATGAGACAGGACTTTACGAGCAGTACTTC
NA	TRBV28	few	TRBJ1-5	CASGVNQPQHF	TGTGCCAGCGGGGTTAATCAGCCCCAGCATTTT
NA	TRBV29-1	NA	TRBJ1-3	CSVRQGNTIYF	TGCAGCGTAAGACAGGGAAACACCATATATTTT
NA	TRBV7-8	NA	TRBJ2-5	CASSSLIPSTYQETQYF	TGTGCCAGCAGCTCACTAATCCCGTCCACGTACCAAGAGACCCAGTACTTC
NA	TRBV11-2	once	TRBJ2-3	CASSATYASTDTQYF	TGTGCCAGCAGCGCGACGTACGCTAGCACAGATACGCAGTATTTT
NA	TRBV5-8	NA	TRBJ2-1	CASSLQDEQFF	TGTGCCAGCAGCTTACAGGATGAGCAGTTCTTC
NA	TRBV21-1	NA	TRBJ2-3	CASSKEFWGQGYDTQYF	TGTGCCAGCAGCAAAGAATTCTGGGGACAGGGGTACGATACGCAGTATTTT
NA	TRBV6-5	NA	TRBJ2-2	CASSPVPGTGELFF	TGTGCCAGCAGCCCAGTTCCTGGCACCGGGGAGCTGTTTTTT
TRBD1	TRBV6-6	NA	TRBJ2-7	CASGDRGDEQYF	TGTGCCAGCGGGGACAGGGGGGACGAGCAGTACTTC
TRBD1	TRBV7-9	NA	TRBJ1-2	CASSSDRGFYGYTF	TGTGCCAGCAGCTCGGACAGGGGGTTCTATGGCTACACCTTC
NA	TRBV4-1	NA	TRBJ2-1	CASSLTTQATYNEQFF	TGCGCCAGCAGCCTAACCACGCAGGCCACCTACAATGAGCAGTTCTTC
NA	TRBV6-1	NA	TRBJ1-2	CASSVGINYGYTF	TGTGCCAGCAGTGTAGGGATTAACTATGGCTACACCTTC
NA	TRBV7-6	few	TRBJ2-2	CASSQTGRAGELFF	TGTGCCAGCAGCCAGACAGGTCGGGCCGGGGAGCTGTTTTTT
TRBD2	TRBV11-2	NA	TRBJ2-2	CASSLLAGGPSVNTGELFF	TGTGCCAGCAGCCTACTAGCGGGAGGGCCGTCGGTGAACACCGGGGAGCTGTTTTTT
NA	TRBV4-3	NA	TRBJ2-1	CASSQDGVNSYNEQFF	TGCGCCAGCAGCCAAGATGGGGTAAACTCCTACAATGAGCAGTTCTTC
NA	TRBV9	NA	TRBJ2-3	CASSSHTDTQYF	TGTGCCAGCAGCTCCCACACAGATACGCAGTATTTT
NA	TRBV7-8	NA	TRBJ2-6	CASTTGSGANVLTF	TGTGCCAGCACAACCGGCTCTGGGGCCAACGTCCTGACTTTC
NA	TRBV6-1	NA	TRBJ1-5	CASSDGETYSNQPQHF	TGTGCCAGCAGTGACGGGGAGACGTATAGCAATCAGCCCCAGCATTTT
NA	TRBV4-1	NA	TRBJ1-1	CASSRGRMNTEAFF	TGCGCCAGCAGCCGGGGTCGTATGAACACTGAAGCTTTCTTT
NA	TRBV5-4	NA	TRBJ2-2	CASSWAPGTGELFF	TGTGCCAGCAGCTGGGCTCCCGGCACCGGGGAGCTGTTTTTT
TRBD1	TRBV10-3	NA	TRBJ2-3	CAISSPGGQDTQYF	TGTGCCATCAGTTCCCCAGGGGGCCAGGATACGCAGTATTTT
TRBD2	TRBV5-1	NA	TRBJ2-7	CASSLWAGDNYEQYF	TGCGCCAGCAGCTTGTGGGCGGGAGATAACTACGAGCAGTACTTC
TRBD1	TRBV6-1	NA	TRBJ1-2	CASSEKGTGSGGYTF	TGTGCCAGCAGTGAAAAAGGGACAGGGTCGGGTGGCTACACCTTC
TRBD1	TRBV7-9	NA	TRBJ2-5	CASSARQGSETQYF	TGTGCCAGCAGCGCTAGACAGGGGTCCGAGACCCAGTACTTC